This entry lists 9 T cell receptor beta chains sequenced from one sample in a study of vaccination effects on CD4 cells after COVID-19. Viral peptide pools were used in the ViraFEST assay to expand antigen-specific CD4+ T cells, and sequencing came afterward. The culture ran for around nine days, and then CD4+ T cells were isolated. Documented for the person is a PCR-confirmed SARS-CoV-2 infection occurring between March and December 2020. Vaccination of participants consisted of two doses of either the BNT162b2 or mRNA-1273 vaccine. These receptors' targets are unknown. Sequencing used immunoSEQ multiplex PCR; TCRdb keeps in-frame clones, though not all of them. The table records fewer than 15,000 clones, approximately 83% of them present only once. The sequencing here drew on CD4+ T cells from PBMCs cultured with HCoV-NL63 spike peptides, taken after COVID-19 vaccination. These receptors were obtained from a human donor who had a prior SARS-CoV-2 infection.

The V and J genes are TRBV3-1 (or the pseudogene TRBV3-2) and TRBJ1-6; 8 bases agree with TRBD1. The CDR3 runs to 16 residues. With V trimmed by 4 bases and J by 5 bases, 7 bases remained unmatched. Germline V gene sequence: CDR1 LGHDT, CDR2 YNNKEL (reference sequence). CDR3 coding DNA: TGTGCCAGCAGCCGGAAGCAGGGGGCGAATAATTCACCCCTCCACTTT. This encodes CASSRKQGANNSPLHF.

This clone was seen a single time. This chain links TRBV27 with TRBJ2-5; D may correspond to TRBD1 or TRBD2 (5 bases each). Germline V gives CDR1 MNHEY, CDR2 SMNVEV (reference sequence). The CDR3 has 15 amino acids. V was shortened by 5 bases and J by 1 base, with 14 bases between the two germline ends. The CDR3 DNA follows: TGTGCCAGCAGTCTGCTAGGGGACCCCCAAGAGACCCAGTACTTC. The encoded protein is CASSLLGDPQETQYF.

This clone appeared a single time. The J gene is TRBJ2-3, the V gene TRBV10-3, with D hard to call. This CDR3 is 14 amino acids long. V shed 5 bases and J shed 5 bases, with 14 bases lying between them. CDR1 ENHRY and CDR2 SYGVKD come from the germline V gene. CDR3 protein: CAISRAARGDTQYF. CDR3 sequence (DNA): TGTGCCATCAGTAGGGCAGCCCGTGGAGATACGCAGTATTTT.

The chain is built from TRBV11-2 and TRBJ2-1; 7 bases fit TRBD2. Germline-derived CDR1 and CDR2 are SGHAT and FQNNGV. V gave up 2 bases and J gave up 14 bases; unmatched junction bases: 9. This CDR3 is built from 13 residues. CDR3 nucleotide sequence: TGTGCCAGCAGCTTATTACGGACTAGTTGGAAGTTCTTC. Protein: CASSLLRTSWKFF.

The chain joins TRBV4-1 to TRBJ1-2; D uncertain. The V end was cut by 0 bases, the J end by 8 bases, with 16 bases between. CDR1 and CDR2 from the germline V gene are MGHRA and YSYEKL. This CDR3 comprises 15 residues. In DNA, the CDR3 is TGCGCCAGCAGCCAAGAGCCCCCGGGAATCGGCGGCTACACCTTC. It specifies CASSQEPPGIGGYTF.

The chain is built from TRBV6-5 and TRBJ2-1; D is unresolved. Germline V gene sequence: CDR1 MNHEY, CDR2 SVGAGI. V lost 5 bases and J lost 0, with 11 bases in between. The CDR3 is 15 amino acids. The CDR3: CASSHTVSSYNEQFF. The CDR3 coding sequence is TGTGCCAGCAGTCACACTGTTAGCTCCTACAATGAGCAGTTCTTC.

This clone has just a few counts. V is TRBV6-2 or TRBV6-3 and J is TRBJ2-1; perhaps TRBD1 as D (5 bases). The CDR3 is made up of 13 amino acids. V gave up 3 bases and J gave up 5 bases, with 8 bases separating them. Germline lookup yields CDR1 MNHEY and CDR2 SVGEGT. The CDR3 spells CASSYGAHNEQFF. The CDR3 bases are TGTGCCAGCAGTTATGGGGCCCACAATGAGCAGTTCTTC.

This clone was seen once. The chain carries TRBV5-4 and TRBJ2-1, with 13 bases identical to TRBD2. J was trimmed by 8 bases and V by 2 bases; bases with no gene match: 4. From germline, CDR1 is SGHNT and CDR2 YYREEE (reference sequence). This CDR3 region has 15 residues. CDR3 DNA sequence: TGTGCCAGCAGCTTACTAGCGGGGGGGCTACATGAGCAGTTCTTC. It specifies CASSLLAGGLHEQFF.

The gene calls are TRBV5-5 and TRBJ2-4; the match to TRBD2 covers 14 bases. Germline loops: CDR1 SGHKS, CDR2 YYEKEE (reference sequence). After removal of 4 bases from V and 7 bases from J, the junction contained 10 bases not matched to a gene. CDR3 length equals 17 residues. The CDR3 here is CASSLRLAGGFPNIQYF. The CDR3 nucleotides read TGTGCCAGCAGCCTCAGACTAGCGGGAGGGTTTCCGAACATTCAGTACTTC.